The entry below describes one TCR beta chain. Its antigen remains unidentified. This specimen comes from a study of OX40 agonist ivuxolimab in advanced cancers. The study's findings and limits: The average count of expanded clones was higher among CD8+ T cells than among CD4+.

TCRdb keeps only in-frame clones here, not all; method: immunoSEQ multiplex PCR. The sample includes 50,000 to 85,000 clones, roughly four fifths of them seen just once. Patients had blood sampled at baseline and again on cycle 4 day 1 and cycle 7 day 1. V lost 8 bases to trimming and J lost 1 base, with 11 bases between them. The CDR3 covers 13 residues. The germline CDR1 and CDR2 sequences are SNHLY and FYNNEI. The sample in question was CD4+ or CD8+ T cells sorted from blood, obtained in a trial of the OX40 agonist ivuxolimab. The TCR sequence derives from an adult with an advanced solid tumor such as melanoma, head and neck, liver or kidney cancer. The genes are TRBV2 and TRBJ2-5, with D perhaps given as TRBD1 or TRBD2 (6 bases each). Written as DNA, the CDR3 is TGTGCCAGCTGGAGGGACACCCAAGAGACCCAGTACTTC. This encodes CASWRDTQETQYF.